The TCR beta chain under discussion was sequenced for a study of blood T cells in healthy people across ages. This clonotype was counted many times. V gave up 0 bases and J gave up 4 bases; unmatched junction bases: 6. Germline CDR1 reads SGDLS; CDR2 reads YYNGEE. The CDR3 runs 15 residues. Alongside a J-beta primer mix, a sample-barcoded 5' primer served in a second PCR lasting about 7 to 11 cycles. TCRdb independently ran MiXCR on the 5' RACE reads; one entry per CDR3 protein. This sample yields just under 900,000 distinct CDR3 sequences, of which more than 25% are seen a single time; 17% belongs to the top ten.

This receptor was taken from a woman aged 80 or older in good health. Sequenced: blood. The J gene is TRBJ2-7, the V gene TRBV9; 8 bases match TRBD1. Here the CDR3 reads CASSVAPQGGYEQYF. Here the CDR3 DNA reads TGTGCCAGCAGCGTAGCCCCACAGGGGGGTTACGAGCAGTACTTC.